This entry lists 27 T cell receptor beta chains sequenced from one sample in a study of blood T cells in healthy people across ages. Together with a sample-barcoded 5' primer, a J-beta primer mix was included in a second PCR lasting roughly 6 to 12 cycles. TCRdb independently ran MiXCR on the 5' RACE reads; one entry per CDR3 protein. Among 550,000 to 600,000 distinct CDR3 sequences listed, around half were seen once. Sequencing was carried out using blood. The receptor set was obtained from an elderly man in good health.

This chain connects TRBV24-1 to TRBJ2-1; D call uncertain. The CDR3 totals 14 residues. The V end was cut by 4 bases, the J end by 2 bases, with 8 bases between. Germline assignment: CDR1 KGHDR and CDR2 SFDVKD. CDR3 coding DNA: TGTGCCACCAGTGAAGAAAGCGCCTACAATGAGCAGTTCTTC. The encoded protein is CATSEESAYNEQFF.

The V and J genes are TRBV7-9 and TRBJ1-6; 7 bases are shared with TRBD1. From germline, CDR1 is SEHNR and CDR2 FQNEAQ (reference sequence). V was pared by 1 base and J by 8 bases, with 5 bases of the junction left unmatched. The CDR3 has 15 amino acids. CDR3 in DNA: TGTGCCAGCAGCTTAGGTCAGGGGGGAGATTCACCCCTCCACTTT. This codes for CASSLGQGGDSPLHF.

This chain connects TRBV4-1 to TRBJ1-2; D remains unclear. V lost 0 bases, J lost 2 bases, and 7 bases lay in between. The CDR3 contains 14 residues. The germline V gene has CDR1 MGHRA and CDR2 YSYEKL. The CDR3 region has the DNA TGCGCCAGCAGCCAAGAATCACGGAACTATGGCTACACCTTC. Its protein product is CASSQESRNYGYTF.

The V gene is TRBV6-6, the J gene TRBJ2-5; TRBD2 might be the D (6 bases). The CDR3 consists of 14 residues. Germline V gives CDR1 MNHNY, CDR2 SVGAGI (reference sequence). Trimming pared 7 bases from V and 0 bases from J, leaving 12 bases between. CDR3 protein: CASIKERDQETQYF. CDR3 sequence (DNA): TGTGCCAGCATCAAAGAGCGGGACCAAGAGACCCAGTACTTC.

This clonotype was counted ten times or more. J is TRBJ2-1 and V is TRBV29-1; possible D gene TRBD1, 7 bases. The CDR3 runs 14 residues. Germline CDR1 and CDR2: SQVTM and ANQGSEA. V was trimmed by 7 bases and J by 4 bases, leaving 17 bases between them. For the CDR3, the DNA is TGCAGCGCGGAGGGCGGACAGGAGTACAATGAGCAGTTCTTC. Protein: CSAEGGQEYNEQFF.

With regard to this clonotype: At one boundary the junction diverges from the germline segment, which might be a read error. The chain is built from TRBV14 and TRBJ2-7; 9 bases are shared with TRBD2. This CDR3 is built from 13 residues. Germline V gene data show CDR1 as SGHDN and CDR2 as FVKESK. The CDR3 loop reads CASSPGLAYEQNF. The CDR3 nucleotides are TGTGCCAGCAGCCCCGGACTAGCGTACGAGCAGAACTTC.

The V gene is TRBV20-1, the J gene TRBJ2-1; D possibly corresponds to TRBD2 (5 bases). There are 13 residues in the CDR3. V gave up 2 bases and J gave up 14 bases, with 19 bases separating them. Germline CDR1 is DFQATT and CDR2 is SNEGSKA (reference sequence). The CDR3 region is CSARIPATRSEFF. The CDR3 DNA reads TGCAGTGCTAGAATACCGGCTACTAGGTCGGAGTTCTTC.

With regard to this clonotype: A much larger clone lies a single base off, so this may be a read error. V and J are TRBV6-5 and TRBJ1-1, with D perhaps matching TRBD1 (6 bases). V gave up 7 bases and J gave up 10 bases, with 19 bases separating them. The CDR3 loop spans 13 amino acids. The germline V gene encodes CDR1 MNHEY and CDR2 SVGAGI. The DNA of the CDR3 is TGTGCCAGCACCCTTCCCGGGGGGGCTGGAGCTTTCTTT. Amino acid sequence: CASTLPGGAGAFF.

The rearrangement uses TRBV7-2 and TRBJ2-3, with D tentatively TRBD2 (6 bases). The V and J ends lost 5 bases and 2 bases respectively, with 17 bases between them. Per germline, CDR1 SGHTA and CDR2 FQGNSA. The CDR3 contains 16 residues. The CDR3 here is CASSPRGRTNTDTQYF. The CDR3 nucleotides read TGTGCCAGCAGCCCCCGGGGGAGGACTAACACAGATACGCAGTATTTT.

The rearrangement uses TRBV20-1 and TRBJ2-7; 8 positions agree with TRBD1. The CDR3 totals 14 residues. V lost 6 bases and J lost 1; bases outside the gene matches: 8. The germline gives CDR1 DFQATT, CDR2 SNEGSKA (reference sequence). Here the CDR3 DNA reads TGCAGTGCGGGAAGGACAGGGCCTTCCTACGAGCAGTACTTC. Protein sequence: CSAGRTGPSYEQYF.

This chain links TRBV7-2 with TRBJ2-6; 7 positions agree with TRBD2. This CDR3 comprises 18 residues. Germline lookup yields CDR1 SGHTA and CDR2 FQGNSA. The V and J ends lost 3 bases and 0 bases, in that order; junction bases with no gene match: 8. The CDR3 nucleotides read TGTGCCAGCAGCTTTGGGACCGGCGGGGGCTCTGGGGCCAACGTCCTGACTTTC. Its protein is CASSFGTGGGSGANVLTF. Complete variable domain (other parts from reference TRBV7-2 and TRBJ2-6): GAGVSQSPSNKVTEKGKDVELRCDPISGHTALYWYRQSLGQGLEFLIYFQGNSAPDKSGLPSDRFSAERTGGSVSTLTIQRTQQEDSAVYLCASSFGTGGGSGANVLTFGAGSRLTVL.

This sequence joins TRBV14 and TRBJ1-5; D gene ambiguous. This CDR3 spans 13 amino acids. Germline CDR1 reads SGHDN; CDR2 reads FVKESK. V was cut by 0 bases and J by 5 bases, with 5 bases left in between. For the CDR3, the DNA is TGTGCCAGCAGCCAAGATGAAGATCAGCCCCAGCATTTT. Protein sequence: CASSQDEDQPQHF.

This clonotype has a handful of counts. The chain links TRBV5-1 to TRBJ2-5; 8 positions agree with TRBD2. V lost 4 bases to trimming and J lost 4 bases; unmatched junction nucleotides: 6. There are 14 residues in the CDR3. Per germline, CDR1 SGHRS and CDR2 YFSETQ. The CDR3 bases are TGCGCCAGCAGCCAACCGGGGGGGCGAGAGACCCAGTACTTC. This translates into CASSQPGGRETQYF.

This clonotype appeared a few times. The gene calls are TRBV20-1 and TRBJ2-3; possible D gene TRBD2, 6 bases. Trimming cost V 0 bases and J 0 bases, with 13 bases left between them. The CDR3 length is 16 residues. Germline V CDR1 and CDR2: DFQATT, SNEGSKA (reference sequence). This chain's CDR3 is CSARDRAGPSTDTQYF. DNA for the CDR3: TGCAGTGCTAGAGATCGGGCGGGGCCAAGCACAGATACGCAGTATTTT.

The chain links TRBV29-1 to TRBJ1-1, with TRBD1 identical over 7 bases. V lost 6 bases, J lost 1 base, and 8 bases stayed unmatched. This CDR3 is 14 amino acids long. Germline V gives CDR1 SQVTM, CDR2 ANQGSEA. The DNA of the CDR3 is TGCAGCGTCCAGGGGGGGGCTGGGAACACTGAAGCTTTCTTT. As protein: CSVQGGAGNTEAFF. The complete variable domain, with remaining parts taken from reference TRBV29-1 and TRBJ1-1, reads SAVISQKPSRDICQRGTSLTIQCQVDSQVTMMFWYRQQPGQSLTLIATANQGSEATYESGFVIDKFPISRPNLTFSTLTVSNMSPEDSSIYLCSVQGGAGNTEAFFGQGTRLTVV.

V and J are TRBV18 and TRBJ2-1, with 10 bases fitting TRBD1. Germline CDR1 and CDR2: KGHSH and LQKENI. There are 15 residues in the CDR3. The V and J ends lost 2 bases and 6 bases, in that order; junction bases with no gene match: 4. CDR3 in amino acids: CASSPGTGVSNEQFF. The CDR3 DNA reads TGTGCCAGCTCACCAGGGACAGGGGTAAGCAATGAGCAGTTCTTC.

This clonotype showed up just a few times. The CDR3 is CASSPTGYQETQYF. CDR3 bases: TGTGCCAGCAGCCCAACAGGGTACCAAGAGACCCAGTACTTC. The chain couples TRBV3-1 to TRBJ2-5, with D possibly matching TRBD1 (6 bases). The CDR3 contains 14 residues. V lost 4 bases and J lost 0, with 9 bases in between. Germline loops: CDR1 LGHDT, CDR2 YNNKEL (reference sequence).

The chain couples TRBV10-3 to TRBJ1-1; possible D gene TRBD1, 6 bases. Germline V lookup: CDR1 ENHRY, CDR2 SYGVKD. V was pared by 6 bases and J by 2 bases, with 16 bases between. CDR3 length: 15 amino acids. The CDR3 DNA sequence: TGTGCCATCAGGTCTGGACAGACCGTCAACACTGAAGCTTTCTTT. Its protein product is CAIRSGQTVNTEAFF.

On this clonotype itself: The junction and the germline gene differ at one end; a read error may be behind it. The rearrangement links TRBV3-1 to TRBJ1-1; D remains unclear. This CDR3 comprises 14 residues. CDR1 is LGHDT, CDR2 YNNKEL, per germline (reference sequence). The CDR3 DNA follows: TGTGCCAGCGGCCAAGGAGGTTCCTACACTGAAGCTTTCTTT. Translating gives CASGQGGSYTEAFF. Variable domain in full (rest from reference TRBV3-1 and TRBJ1-1): DTAVSQTPKYLVTQMGNDKSIKCEQNLGHDTMYWYKQDSKKFLKIMFSYNNKELIINETVPNRFSPKSPDKAHLNLHINSLELGDSAVYFCASGQGGSYTEAFFGQGTRLTVV.

This clonotype was found many times. The gene calls are TRBV20-1 and TRBJ2-1, with 7 bases identical to TRBD2. This CDR3 is 14 amino acids long. V was clipped by 3 bases and J by 0 bases; unmatched bases: 2. Looked up from germline, CDR1 is DFQATT and CDR2 is SNEGSKA (reference sequence). CDR3 sequence reads: CSASGGSSYNEQFF. The CDR3 nucleotides read TGCAGTGCTAGCGGGGGGAGCTCCTACAATGAGCAGTTCTTC.

The chain is built from TRBV2 and TRBJ2-7; TRBD1 matches 7 bases. This CDR3 contains 12 residues. CDR1 and CDR2 from the germline V gene are SNHLY and FYNNEI. With V trimmed by 8 bases and J by 4 bases, 5 bases remained unmatched. The CDR3 DNA is TGTGCCAGCCGAGGGACAGCTTACGAGCAGTACTTC. Its protein is CASRGTAYEQYF.

The gene calls are TRBV7-2 and TRBJ1-5; the D is unclear. Trimming removed 5 bases at V and 5 bases at J, with 10 bases between. The CDR3 loop spans 13 amino acids. Germline loops: CDR1 SGHTA, CDR2 FQGNSA. The CDR3 sequence: CASSPAGDQPQHF. Written as DNA, the CDR3 is TGTGCCAGCAGCCCCGCCGGGGATCAGCCCCAGCATTTT.

CDR3 sequence: CAISASGQRDGYTF. Written as DNA, the CDR3 is TGTGCCATCAGTGCTTCAGGACAGAGGGACGGCTACACCTTC. This rearrangement joins TRBV10-3 to TRBJ1-2, with TRBD1 as a possible D gene (6 bases). Germline lookup yields CDR1 ENHRY and CDR2 SYGVKD. The V and J ends lost 4 bases and 8 bases respectively, with 17 bases between them. CDR3 size: 14 residues.

This clonotype has more than one count but fewer than ten. The rearrangement links TRBV15 to TRBJ1-1; D not certain. V gave up 3 bases and J gave up 3 bases, with 11 bases separating them. The length of the CDR3 is 14 residues. Germline CDR1 reads LNHNV; CDR2 reads YYDKDF (reference sequence). CDR3 in DNA: TGTGCCACCAGCAGGGCCGACACGTACACTGAAGCTTTCTTT. This codes for CATSRADTYTEAFF.

The chain carries TRBV6-2 or TRBV6-3 and TRBJ1-2, with unresolved D. The germline V gene encodes CDR1 MNHEY and CDR2 SVGEGT. V was clipped by 8 bases and J by 5 bases, with 6 bases between them. This CDR3 spans 10 amino acids. CDR3 coding DNA: TGTGCCAGCGGTTCGTATGGCTACACCTTC. Amino acids: CASGSYGYTF.

This clonotype was seen a few times. The chain carries TRBV5-1 and TRBJ2-5; the match to TRBD1 covers 8 bases. Germline V gene lookup returns CDR1 SGHRS and CDR2 YFSETQ. The CDR3 runs 12 residues. The junction had 12 bases not matched to a gene; V was cut back by 7 bases and J by 13 bases. This CDR3 is CASGTNTGGSYF. The DNA for the CDR3 is TGCGCCAGCGGGACCAATACAGGGGGTTCGTACTTC. The complete variable domain, with remaining parts taken from reference TRBV5-1 and TRBJ2-5, reads KAGVTQTPRYLIKTRGQQVTLSCSPISGHRSVSWYQQTPGQGLQFLFEYFSETQRNKGNFPGRFSGRQFSNSRSEMNVSTLELGDSALYLCASGTNTGGSYFGPGTRLLVL.

Worth noting for this clonotype: The junction departs from germline at one end; a sequencing error may be responsible. The chain's CDR3 is CASSTTSGDYYEQYF. CDR3 coding DNA: TGTGCCAGCAGTACGACTAGCGGGGACTACTACGAGCAGTACTTC. The chain is built from TRBV10-1 and TRBJ2-5; TRBD2 matches 11 bases. The end of the DNA fits TRBJ2-7 better, so the J call may be wrong. This CDR3 spans 15 amino acids. CDR1 WNHNN and CDR2 SYGVQD come from the germline V gene (reference sequence).